These 11 T cell receptor beta chains share one sample of origin, sequenced in a study of cytomegalovirus exposure and HLA in healthy donors. Using immunoSEQ multiplex PCR, the repertoire was profiled, and TCRdb retains in-frame clones only, with some absent. The table shows roughly 220,000 clones, with approximately 80% occurring only once. Sequenced material: PBMCs. All receptors come from a woman in her twenties or thirties in good health and CMV-seropositive.

The chain joins TRBV7-6 to TRBJ1-5, with a possible D match to TRBD1 (5 bases). The CDR3 is 15 residues long. From germline, CDR1 is SGHVS and CDR2 FNYEAQ. Trimming removed 2 bases at V and 2 bases at J, with 10 bases between. In DNA, the CDR3 is TGTGCCAGCAGCTTATCAGGGTATGGCAATCAGCCCCAGCATTTT. As protein: CASSLSGYGNQPQHF.

The chain is built from TRBV6-1 and TRBJ1-5; the D is unclear. V dropped 9 bases and J dropped 7 bases, with 7 bases sitting between them. The CDR3 consists of 10 residues. Germline V gene lookup returns CDR1 MNHNS and CDR2 SASEGT. CDR3 bases: TGTGCCAGTTCGTGGCAGCCCCAGCATTTT. It is translated as CASSWQPQHF.

The chain combines TRBV4-1 with TRBJ2-3, with D possibly TRBD1 on 5 matching bases. Germline assignment: CDR1 MGHRA and CDR2 YSYEKL. The CDR3 totals 14 residues. The V end lost 6 bases, the J end lost 2 bases, and 12 bases lay between the germline ends. The CDR3 loop is CASSPDRFTDTQYF. The CDR3 DNA is TGCGCCAGCAGTCCCGACAGATTCACAGATACGCAGTATTTT.

V gene TRBV19 combines with J gene TRBJ1-1; D might be TRBD1 (5 bases). This CDR3 has 14 amino acids. V lost 7 bases, J lost 6 bases, and 18 bases lay in between. The germline CDR1 and CDR2 sequences are LNHDA and SQIVND (reference sequence). Here the CDR3 DNA reads TGTGCCAGTAAACCCCCGCAGGGACGGGCTGAAGCTTTCTTT. It translates to CASKPPQGRAEAFF.

This chain joins TRBV7-3 and TRBJ1-5, with D perhaps matching TRBD1 (6 bases). This CDR3 has 17 amino acids. The germline gives CDR1 SGHTA, CDR2 FQGTGA. Trimming took 4 bases from V and 3 from J, leaving 19 bases between them. The CDR3 DNA is TGTGCCAGCAGCTCAAGACTCAAACAGGGAGTCAATCAGCCCCAGCATTTT. Encoded protein: CASSSRLKQGVNQPQHF.

The table lists this clone with a count of one. Here the CDR3 reads CASSRNDRYGNSGANVLTF. The CDR3, as DNA: TGTGCCAGCAGCCGGAACGACAGATATGGAAACTCTGGGGCCAACGTCCTGACTTTC. This sequence joins TRBV21-1 and TRBJ2-6; the table's D call of TRBD1 was not tested on the DNA. TRBV21-1 represents a pseudogene. CDR3 length: 19 residues.

This clone was detected only once. The V call is TRBV27, the J call TRBJ1-1; D ambiguous. Germline CDR1 and CDR2: MNHEY and SMNVEV (reference sequence). Trimming removed 6 bases from V and 3 bases from J, with 11 bases in between. This CDR3 has 13 residues. CDR3 loop: CASRVGLDTEAFF. The CDR3 DNA is TGTGCCAGCAGGGTGGGGTTGGACACTGAAGCTTTCTTT.

The chain carries TRBV27 and TRBJ2-7; no clear D gene. There are 13 residues in the CDR3. V shed 9 bases and J shed 1 base, with 13 bases lying between them. Germline loops: CDR1 MNHEY, CDR2 SMNVEV (reference sequence). In DNA form, the CDR3 reads TGTGCCAGTCACTTTGTGGGGTCCTACGAGCAGTACTTC. Its translation: CASHFVGSYEQYF.

V and J are TRBV27 and TRBJ1-5; D possibly corresponds to TRBD1 (6 bases). In germline, CDR1 is MNHEY, CDR2 SMNVEV (reference sequence). V lost 4 bases, J lost 7 bases, and 20 bases lay in between. The CDR3 runs to 16 residues. DNA of the CDR3: TGTGCCAGCAGTTGGGAGGACAGTACTTTTTGCCAGCCCCAGCATTTT. It translates to CASSWEDSTFCQPQHF.

This clone was seen only once. The chain employs TRBV5-1 and TRBJ1-1; D unclear. This CDR3 is built from 14 residues. V was trimmed by 1 base and J by 3 bases, leaving 10 bases between them. Germline V gene sequence: CDR1 SGHRS, CDR2 YFSETQ. CDR3 nucleotide sequence: TGCGCCAGCAGCTTGCGGGTTAGCGACACTGAAGCTTTCTTT. Residues: CASSLRVSDTEAFF.

The chain links TRBV27 to TRBJ1-1, with TRBD1 identical over 9 bases. Germline CDR1 MNHEY, CDR2 SMNVEV (reference sequence). The CDR3 is 14 residues long. V dropped 6 bases and J dropped 10; count of bases not matched to a gene: 12. CDR3 loop: CASRELGQGGLAFF. CDR3 nucleotide sequence: TGTGCCAGCAGGGAGTTGGGACAGGGAGGTCTAGCTTTCTTT.